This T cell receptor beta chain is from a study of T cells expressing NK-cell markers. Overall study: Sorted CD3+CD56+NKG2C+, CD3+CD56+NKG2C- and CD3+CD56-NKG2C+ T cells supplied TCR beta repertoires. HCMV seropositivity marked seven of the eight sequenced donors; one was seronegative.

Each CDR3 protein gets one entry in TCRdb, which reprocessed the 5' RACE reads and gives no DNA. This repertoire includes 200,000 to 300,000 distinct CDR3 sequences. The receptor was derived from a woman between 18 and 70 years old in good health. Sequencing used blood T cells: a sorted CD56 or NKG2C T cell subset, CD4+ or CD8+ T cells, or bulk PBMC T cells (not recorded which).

The CDR3 reads CASSQELSSGNTIYF. The chain has TRBV4-1 and TRBJ1-3. Germline CDR1 MGHRA, CDR2 YSYEKL. This CDR3 region has 15 residues.